The 16 T cell receptor beta chains in this list originate from one sample, sequenced in a study of cytomegalovirus exposure and HLA in healthy donors. 13 Jbeta primers and 60 Vbeta primers were used for the PCR. Data came from immunoSEQ multiplex PCR; TCRdb stores just in-frame clones and leaves some out. The repertoire consists of about 160,000 clones, with around 85% occurring once and the leading ten covering 1%. The sample taken for sequencing was PBMCs. The receptor source for this set is a boy younger than 10 in good health and CMV-seronegative.

J is TRBJ2-2 and V is TRBV6-4, with a weak D call TRBD2 (7 bases). Germline V gene lookup returns CDR1 MRHNA and CDR2 SNTAGT. Trimming took off 2 bases at V and 3 bases at J, with 19 bases between the two ends. The CDR3 has 18 amino acids. The CDR3 nucleotides read TGTGCCAGCAGTGACGAGACTAGCTCTTCAGGGGACACCGGGGAGCTGTTTTTT. It yields the protein CASSDETSSSGDTGELFF.

The chain combines TRBV14 with TRBJ2-2; D might be TRBD1 (6 bases). This CDR3 is 14 amino acids long. V was shortened by 3 bases and J by 3 bases, with 8 bases between the two germline ends. The germline V gene encodes CDR1 SGHDN and CDR2 FVKESK. CDR3 bases: TGTGCCAGCAGCCAGGGACACTACACCGGGGAGCTGTTTTTT. Translated: CASSQGHYTGELFF.

The CDR3: CASSLARLSEDTQYF. In DNA, the CDR3 is TGCGCCAGCAGCTTGGCCCGACTCTCCGAGGATACGCAGTATTTT. The gene calls are TRBV5-1 and TRBJ2-3; D is unresolved. CDR3 length equals 15 residues. V was trimmed by 0 bases and J by 6 bases, leaving 14 bases between them. Germline CDR1 is SGHRS and CDR2 is YFSETQ. Complete variable domain (other parts from reference TRBV5-1 and TRBJ2-3): KAGVTQTPRYLIKTRGQQVTLSCSPISGHRSVSWYQQTPGQGLQFLFEYFSETQRNKGNFPGRFSGRQFSNSRSEMNVSTLELGDSALYLCASSLARLSEDTQYFGPGTRLTVL.

CDR3 loop: CASSGEGRIVTGELFF. CDR3 nucleotides: TGCGCCAGCAGCGGGGAGGGACGGATTGTGACCGGGGAGCTGTTTTTT. J is TRBJ2-2 and V is TRBV5-1; TRBD2 matches at 7 bases. Germline CDR1 is SGHRS and CDR2 is YFSETQ. The CDR3 loop spans 16 amino acids. V gave up 4 bases and J gave up 5 bases; unmatched junction bases: 11.

V usage is TRBV28 and J usage is TRBJ2-7, with 7 nucleotides matching TRBD2. Germline values: CDR1 MDHEN, CDR2 SYDVKM. The trim removed 6 bases at V and 4 bases at J, leaving 9 bases unmatched. The CDR3 runs 14 residues. CDR3 sequence: CASRVPGGGYEQYF. CDR3 nucleotides: TGTGCCAGCAGGGTCCCGGGAGGCGGGTACGAGCAGTACTTC.

This chain uses TRBV19 with TRBJ1-2; D is unclear. CDR1 and CDR2 (germline): LNHDA, SQIVND (reference sequence). The CDR3 is 13 residues long. The ends were cut back, 3 bases at V and 2 bases at J, with 7 bases in the middle. CDR3 DNA: TGTGCCAGTAGTATGGGAGTCAACTATGGCTACACCTTC. Amino acids: CASSMGVNYGYTF.

The chain is built from TRBV28 and TRBJ1-5, with a weak D call TRBD1 (5 bases). Germline-derived CDR1 and CDR2 are MDHEN and SYDVKM. CDR3 length: 14 residues. Trimming took 2 bases from V and 3 from J, leaving 8 bases between them. The chain's CDR3 is CASSLQGLNQPQHF. The DNA for the CDR3 is TGTGCCAGCAGTTTACAGGGCCTCAATCAGCCCCAGCATTTT.

This clone has only one observation. The chain couples TRBV27 to TRBJ2-1; 7 positions match TRBD2. After removal of 5 bases from V and 0 bases from J, the junction contained 7 bases not matched to a gene. The germline CDR1 and CDR2 sequences are MNHEY and SMNVEV (reference sequence). This CDR3 is built from 16 residues. CDR3 in amino acids: CASSLSSSGSYNEQFF. The CDR3 DNA sequence: TGTGCCAGCAGTCTTTCCTCTAGCGGCTCCTACAATGAGCAGTTCTTC.

The J gene is TRBJ1-5, the V gene TRBV25-1; D is uncertain. The CDR3 runs to 15 residues. In germline, CDR1 is MGHDK, CDR2 SYGVNS. Deletions cut 3 bases from V and 3 bases from J, with 12 bases between. The CDR3 bases are TGTGCCAGCAGTGATGACAAGTTCGACAATCAGCCCCAGCATTTT. Its translation is CASSDDKFDNQPQHF.

The count of this clone is one. The J gene is TRBJ1-4, the V gene TRBV5-1, with TRBD1 identical over 10 bases. V gave up 6 bases and J gave up 8 bases; unmatched junction bases: 7. The CDR3 loop spans 14 amino acids. Germline values: CDR1 SGHRS, CDR2 YFSETQ. CDR3 DNA: TGCGCCAGCACCGTCGGGACAGGGGACGAAAAACTGTTTTTT. Translation gives CASTVGTGDEKLFF.

The chain has TRBV4-2 and TRBJ1-6; 7 bases agree with TRBD1. Unmatched junction bases numbered 6, after V lost 5 bases and J lost 5 bases. Per germline, CDR1 LGHNA and CDR2 YNFKEQ. The CDR3 has 15 amino acids. CDR3 nucleotide sequence: TGTGCCAGCAGCTCACAGGGGAACGATAATTCACCCCTCCACTTT. Amino acid sequence: CASSSQGNDNSPLHF.

The chain uses TRBV14 and TRBJ1-3, with TRBD1 matching over 7 bases. The V segment lost 3 bases and the J segment 0 bases; nucleotides outside the gene matches: 5. In germline, CDR1 is SGHDN, CDR2 FVKESK. This CDR3 is 16 amino acids long. The CDR3 DNA follows: TGTGCCAGCAGCCAGGGACAGCTGATCTCTGGAAACACCATATATTTT. It codes for CASSQGQLISGNTIYF.

The chain recombines TRBV18 with TRBJ1-2; D not resolved. V was trimmed by 4 bases and J by 3 bases, leaving 9 bases between them. The CDR3 runs to 13 residues. CDR1 is KGHSH and CDR2 is LQKENI in the germline V gene. The CDR3 protein is CASSLVGDYGYTF. DNA of the CDR3: TGTGCCAGCTCACTCGTCGGGGACTATGGCTACACCTTC.

This clone was counted only a few times. The gene calls are TRBV5-1 and TRBJ2-1, with 9 bases identical to TRBD2. CDR3 length: 16 residues. J lost 1 base, V lost 4 bases, and 6 bases had no gene match. CDR1 is SGHRS and CDR2 is YFSETQ in the germline V gene. The CDR3, as DNA: TGCGCCAGCAGCACCGGGACTAGCAAATCCTACAATGAGCAGTTCTTC. Protein sequence: CASSTGTSKSYNEQFF. Full variable domain (outside the CDR3, taken from reference TRBV5-1 and TRBJ2-1): KAGVTQTPRYLIKTRGQQVTLSCSPISGHRSVSWYQQTPGQGLQFLFEYFSETQRNKGNFPGRFSGRQFSNSRSEMNVSTLELGDSALYLCASSTGTSKSYNEQFFGPGTRLTVL.

This chain connects TRBV7-8 to TRBJ2-5; 9 nucleotides line up with TRBD1. V shed 2 bases, J shed 5 bases, and the junction held 3 bases outside the gene matches. CDR1 SGHVS and CDR2 FQNEAQ come from the germline V gene. CDR3 length: 14 residues. CDR3 DNA sequence: TGTGCCAGCAGCTTAAACAGGGGGCGGGAGACCCAGTACTTC. Translated, it gives CASSLNRGRETQYF.

The chain carries TRBV6-6 and TRBJ2-3, with TRBD2 matching 11 bases. CDR1 and CDR2 (germline): MNHNY, SVGAGI (reference sequence). V lost 6 bases, J lost 6 bases, and 11 bases stayed unmatched. The length of the CDR3 is 16 residues. The CDR3 coding sequence is TGTGCCAGCAGGGACAGGCTAGCGGGAGGAGGGGATACGCAGTATTTT. Amino acid sequence: CASRDRLAGGGDTQYF.